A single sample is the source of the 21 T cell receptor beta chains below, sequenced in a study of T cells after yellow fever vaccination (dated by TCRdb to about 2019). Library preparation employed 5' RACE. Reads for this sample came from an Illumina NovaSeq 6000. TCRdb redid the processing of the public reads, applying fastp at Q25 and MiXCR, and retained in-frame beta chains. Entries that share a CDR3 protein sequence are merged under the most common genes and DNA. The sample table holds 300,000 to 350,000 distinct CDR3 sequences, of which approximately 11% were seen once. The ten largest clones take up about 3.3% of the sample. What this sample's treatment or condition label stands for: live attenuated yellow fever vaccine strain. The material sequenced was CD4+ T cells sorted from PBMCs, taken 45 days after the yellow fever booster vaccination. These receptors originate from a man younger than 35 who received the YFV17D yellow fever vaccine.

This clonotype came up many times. CDR3 DNA: TGCAGTGCTAGAGTGGGAGGGGGTAACTATGGCTACACCTTC. It is translated as CSARVGGGNYGYTF. The chain recombines TRBV20-1 with TRBJ1-2; possible D gene TRBD1, 6 bases. V was clipped by 1 base and J by 1 base, with 10 bases between them. The CDR3 spans 14 residues. Germline-derived CDR1 and CDR2 are DFQATT and SNEGSKA (reference sequence).

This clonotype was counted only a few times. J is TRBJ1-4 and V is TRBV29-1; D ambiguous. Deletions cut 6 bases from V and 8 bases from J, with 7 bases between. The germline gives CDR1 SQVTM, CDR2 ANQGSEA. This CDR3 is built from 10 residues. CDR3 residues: CSVGREKLFF. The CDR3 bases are TGCAGCGTGGGCCGAGAAAAACTGTTTTTT.

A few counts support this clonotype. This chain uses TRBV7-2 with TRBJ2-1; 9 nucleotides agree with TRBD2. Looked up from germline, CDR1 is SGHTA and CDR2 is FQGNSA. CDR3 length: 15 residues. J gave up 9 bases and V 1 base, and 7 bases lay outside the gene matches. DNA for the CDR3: TGTGCCAGCAGCTTAGACAGCGGGGGGTTTGGTGAGCAGTTCTTC. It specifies CASSLDSGGFGEQFF.

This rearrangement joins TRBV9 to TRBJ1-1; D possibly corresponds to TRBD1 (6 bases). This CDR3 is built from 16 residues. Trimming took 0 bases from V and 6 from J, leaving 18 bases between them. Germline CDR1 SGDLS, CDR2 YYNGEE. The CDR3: CASSVVGGAAPSEAFF. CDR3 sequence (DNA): TGTGCCAGCAGCGTAGTGGGGGGCGCGGCCCCCTCTGAAGCTTTCTTT.

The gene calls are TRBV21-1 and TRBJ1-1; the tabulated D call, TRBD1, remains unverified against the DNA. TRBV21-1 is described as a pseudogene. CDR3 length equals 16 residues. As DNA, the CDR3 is TGTGCCAGCAGCAAATTGGGGGGGCGGATGAACACTGAAGCTTTCTTT. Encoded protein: CASSKLGGRMNTEAFF.

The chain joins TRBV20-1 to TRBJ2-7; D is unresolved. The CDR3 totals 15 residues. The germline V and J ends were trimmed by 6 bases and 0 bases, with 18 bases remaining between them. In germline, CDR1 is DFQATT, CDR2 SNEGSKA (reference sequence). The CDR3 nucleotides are TGCAGTGCCTTCGTTTCGGGTTGGGACTCCTACGAGCAGTACTTC. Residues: CSAFVSGWDSYEQYF.

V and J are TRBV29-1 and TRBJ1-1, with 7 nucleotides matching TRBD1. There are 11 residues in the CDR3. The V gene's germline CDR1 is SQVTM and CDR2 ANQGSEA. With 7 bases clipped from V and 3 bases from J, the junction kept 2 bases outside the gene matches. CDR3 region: CSGGGYTEAFF. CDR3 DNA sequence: TGCAGCGGAGGGGGCTACACTGAAGCTTTCTTT.

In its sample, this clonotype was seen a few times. The CDR3 sequence is CASSSSAGVVSPLHF. Here the CDR3 DNA reads TGTGCCAGCAGCTCCTCGGCAGGGGTGGTTTCACCCCTCCACTTT. V and J are TRBV7-2 and TRBJ1-6; a possible D gene is TRBD1 (6 bases). CDR3 length: 15 amino acids. V lost 4 bases and J 9 bases, leaving 16 bases between the germline ends. The germline V gene has CDR1 SGHTA and CDR2 FQGNSA.

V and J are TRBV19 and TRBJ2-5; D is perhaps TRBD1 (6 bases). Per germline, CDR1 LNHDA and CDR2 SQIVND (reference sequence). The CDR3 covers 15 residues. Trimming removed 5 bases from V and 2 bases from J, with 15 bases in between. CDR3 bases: TGTGCCAGTAGTGTGGGGACACATGGTCAAGAGACCCAGTACTTC. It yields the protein CASSVGTHGQETQYF.

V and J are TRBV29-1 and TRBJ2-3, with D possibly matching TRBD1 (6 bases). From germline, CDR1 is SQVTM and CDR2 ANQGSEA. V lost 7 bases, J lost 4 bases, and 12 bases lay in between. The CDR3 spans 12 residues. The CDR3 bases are TGCAGCGCCTCTACAGGGTCAGATACGCAGTATTTT. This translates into CSASTGSDTQYF.

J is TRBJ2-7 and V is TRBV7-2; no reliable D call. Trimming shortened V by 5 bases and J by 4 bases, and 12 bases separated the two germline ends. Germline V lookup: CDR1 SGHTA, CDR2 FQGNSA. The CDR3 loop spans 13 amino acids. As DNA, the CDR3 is TGTGCCAGCAGCCCCACCGTCGGTTACGAGCAGTACTTC. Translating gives CASSPTVGYEQYF.

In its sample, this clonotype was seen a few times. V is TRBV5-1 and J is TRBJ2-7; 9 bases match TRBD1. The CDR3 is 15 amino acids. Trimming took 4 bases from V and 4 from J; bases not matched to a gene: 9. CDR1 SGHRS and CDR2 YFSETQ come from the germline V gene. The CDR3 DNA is TGCGCCAGCAGCCAGAACAGGGGGCGAGGTTACGAGCAGTACTTC. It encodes CASSQNRGRGYEQYF.

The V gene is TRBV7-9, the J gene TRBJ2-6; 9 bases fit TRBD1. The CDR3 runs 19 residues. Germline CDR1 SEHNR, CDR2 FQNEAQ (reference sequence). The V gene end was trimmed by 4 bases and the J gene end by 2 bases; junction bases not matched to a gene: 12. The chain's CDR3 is CASSYANRGRVPGANVLTF. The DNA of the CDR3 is TGTGCCAGCAGCTACGCGAACAGGGGGCGCGTCCCTGGGGCCAACGTCCTGACTTTC.

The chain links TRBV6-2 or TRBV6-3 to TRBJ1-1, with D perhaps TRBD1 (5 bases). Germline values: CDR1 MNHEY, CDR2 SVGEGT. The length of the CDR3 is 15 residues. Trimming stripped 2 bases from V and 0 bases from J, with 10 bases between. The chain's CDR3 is CASSYHGAVNTEAFF. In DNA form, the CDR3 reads TGTGCCAGCAGTTACCATGGGGCAGTGAACACTGAAGCTTTCTTT.

The CDR3 coding sequence is TGTGCCAGCAGCTTAGCCCAAGCGAACACTGAAGCTTTCTTT. This encodes CASSLAQANTEAFF. The chain combines TRBV7-2 with TRBJ1-1, with no clear D. Germline V gives CDR1 SGHTA, CDR2 FQGNSA. The V and J ends lost 0 bases and 1 base respectively, with 6 bases between them. CDR3 size: 14 residues.

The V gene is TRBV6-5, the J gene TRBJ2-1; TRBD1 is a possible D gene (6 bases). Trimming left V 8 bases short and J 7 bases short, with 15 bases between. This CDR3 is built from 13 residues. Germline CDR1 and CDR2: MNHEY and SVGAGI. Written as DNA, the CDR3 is TGTGCCAGCGGAGAAGGACAGACTAATGAGCAGTTCTTC. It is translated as CASGEGQTNEQFF.

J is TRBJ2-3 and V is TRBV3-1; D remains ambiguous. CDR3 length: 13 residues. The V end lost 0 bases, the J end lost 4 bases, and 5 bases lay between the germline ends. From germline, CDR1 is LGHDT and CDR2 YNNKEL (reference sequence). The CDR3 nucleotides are TGTGCCAGCAGCCAAGATCTTTCAGATACGCAGTATTTT. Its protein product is CASSQDLSDTQYF.

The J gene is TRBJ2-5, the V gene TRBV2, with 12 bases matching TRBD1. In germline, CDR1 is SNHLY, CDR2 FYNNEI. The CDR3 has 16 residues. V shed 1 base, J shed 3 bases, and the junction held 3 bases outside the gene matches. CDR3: CASSEGDRGREETQYF. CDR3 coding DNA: TGTGCCAGCAGTGAAGGGGACAGGGGGCGAGAAGAGACCCAGTACTTC.

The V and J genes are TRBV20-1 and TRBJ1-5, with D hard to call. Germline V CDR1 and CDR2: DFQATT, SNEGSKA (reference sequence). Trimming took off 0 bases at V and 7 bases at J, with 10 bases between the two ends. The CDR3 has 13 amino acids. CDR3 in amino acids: CSAREVVEQPQHF. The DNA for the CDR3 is TGCAGTGCTAGAGAGGTGGTTGAGCAGCCCCAGCATTTT.

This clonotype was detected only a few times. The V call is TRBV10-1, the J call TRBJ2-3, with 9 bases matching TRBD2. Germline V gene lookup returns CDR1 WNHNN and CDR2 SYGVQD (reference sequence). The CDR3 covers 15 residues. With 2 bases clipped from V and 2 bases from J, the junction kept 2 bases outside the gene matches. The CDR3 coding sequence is TGCGCCAGCAGTGAGGTAGCGGGGGTCACAGATACGCAGTATTTT. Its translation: CASSEVAGVTDTQYF.

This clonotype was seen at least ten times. The CDR3 sequence: CATSRVGWGSRYEQYF. CDR3 in DNA: TGTGCCACCAGCAGAGTAGGTTGGGGATCTCGGTACGAGCAGTACTTC. This chain links TRBV15 with TRBJ2-7, with D uncertain. The CDR3 spans 16 residues. V lost 1 base to trimming and J lost 4 bases, with 17 bases between them. Germline V gives CDR1 LNHNV, CDR2 YYDKDF (reference sequence).